A selection of T cell receptor beta chains follows, all from one sample in a study of cytomegalovirus exposure and HLA in healthy donors. The repertoire was sequenced with immunoSEQ multiplex PCR; TCRdb's copy has only in-frame clones and lacks some. Of about 160,000 clones listed, more than 65% are singletons. The sample comprised PBMCs. All receptors come from a man aged 45-60 years in good health and CMV-seropositive. CDR3s include the opening cysteine and the closing phenylalanine or tryptophan. The D gene is left open where the match is weak.

TRBV28	TRBD2	TRBJ2-7	TGTGCCAGCAGTGAGACTAGCGGGCACTCCTACGAGCAGTACTTC	CASSETSGHSYEQYF
TRBV28	.	TRBJ2-2	TGTGCCAGCAGTGATCCAGTAACCGGGGAGCTGTTTTTT	CASSDPVTGELFF
TRBV4-1	TRBD2	TRBJ2-7	TGCGCCAGCAGCCAAGGTGGCGGGAGCCCCTACGAGCAGTACTTC	CASSQGGGSPYEQYF
TRBV28	.	TRBJ2-1	TGTGCCAGCAGTCTTCCCAGGGAGGATTACAATGAGCAGTTCTTC	CASSLPREDYNEQFF
TRBV7-2	TRBD2	TRBJ2-2	TGTGCCAGCAGCGCGGGACTAGCGGGAGGGCCTTACACCGGGGAGCTGTTTTTT	CASSAGLAGGPYTGELFF
TRBV7-3	TRBD2	TRBJ2-5	TGTGCCAGCAGCTCGACCGGACTAGCGGGTGAGACCCAGTACTTC	CASSSTGLAGETQYF
TRBV7-3	TRBD2	TRBJ2-1	TGTGCCAGCAGCTCCGCGGGAGAAACCAATGAGCAGTTCTTC	CASSSAGETNEQFF
TRBV10-2	.	TRBJ2-2	TGCGCCAGCAGTGAGTCGGGACACTTACTATTCACCGGGGAGCTGTTTTTT	CASSESGHLLFTGELFF
TRBV15	.	TRBJ1-6	TGTGCCACCAGCAGCCACAGGGAAAATAATTCACCCCTCCACTTT	CATSSHRENNSPLHF
TRBV18	TRBD2	TRBJ2-2	TGTGCCAGCTCACCACGACTAGCGGCCCCTCCAGGGGAGCTGTTTTTT	CASSPRLAAPPGELFF
TRBV2	.	TRBJ2-1	TGTGCCAGCAGTGAAAGCAGGCAGACTGAGCAGTTCTTC	CASSESRQTEQFF
TRBV11-3	.	TRBJ2-7	TGTGCCAGCAGCTTAGGGGAGAGAAACGAGCAGTACTTC	CASSLGERNEQYF
TRBV11-3	TRBD2	TRBJ2-4	TGTGCCAGCAGCTCGGGGGGGGCCAAAAACATTCAGTACTTC	CASSSGGAKNIQYF
TRBV25-1	.	TRBJ2-1	TGTGCCAGCAGTGAATATTACAGCCTGGGCAATGAGCAGTTCTTC	CASSEYYSLGNEQFF
TRBV27	TRBD2	TRBJ2-1	TGTGCCAGCAGTACCCGGACTAGCGGGGACAATGAGCAGTTCTTC	CASSTRTSGDNEQFF
TRBV2	TRBD2	TRBJ2-5	TGTGCCAGCAGGAGGGGCACTAGCGGGAGGGGAGAGACCCAGTACTTC	CASRRGTSGRGETQYF
TRBV5-1	TRBD1	TRBJ2-7	TGCGCCAGCAGCTCTAGGACAGGGACTTCCTACGAGCAGTACTTC	CASSSRTGTSYEQYF